This paragraph reports one TCR beta chain. TCRdb ran MiXCR on the 5' RACE reads and lists one entry per CDR3 protein. The profile shows 400,000 or so distinct CDR3 sequences, over 15% of them singletons. This sample is part of a study of T-cell memory formation after mild COVID-19. This CDR3 is built from 13 residues. Trimming took off 5 bases at V and 3 bases at J, with 10 bases between the two ends. Germline lookup yields CDR1 MNHEY and CDR2 SMNVEV (reference sequence). The rearrangement uses TRBV27 and TRBJ2-5; D might be TRBD1 (6 bases). This sequence originates from an adult woman who had mild COVID-19 (a few samples of this study predate the infection). Cell type and time point are not known. Sequences were obtained from PBMCs or a T cell subset sorted from them (not recorded which). The CDR3 nucleotides read TGTGCCAGCAGTGCCTGGACAGAAGAGACCCAGTACTTC. Translating it yields CASSAWTEETQYF.